A single sample gave rise to the 24 T cell receptor beta chains below, sequenced in a study of cytomegalovirus exposure and HLA in healthy donors. PCR used 60 Vbeta primers and 13 Jbeta primers. The method was immunoSEQ multiplex PCR; TCRdb's version includes in-frame clones alone and lacks a portion of them. This sample has fewer than 150,000 clones, with approximately 83% found just once. The sample taken for sequencing was PBMCs. Receptor source: a man aged 40-49 years in good health and CMV-seropositive.

The rearrangement uses TRBV19 and TRBJ2-1; 13 nucleotides agree with TRBD2. Germline CDR1 reads LNHDA; CDR2 reads SQIVND (reference sequence). The CDR3 spans 19 residues. Germline trimming cut 3 bases from V and 1 base from J; bases unmatched to any gene: 9. In DNA form, the CDR3 reads TGTGCCAGTAGTATGTTTACTAGCGGGAGGGCCTCGTCCTACAATGAGCAGTTCTTC. Its translation: CASSMFTSGRASSYNEQFF.

Regarding this clone: This sample includes further DNA sequences coding for the same CDR3. The CDR3 spells CASSPKMLAETQYF. CDR3 sequence (DNA): TGTGCCAGTAGCCCAAAGATGCTAGCCGAGACCCAGTACTTC. The rearrangement uses TRBV5-6 and TRBJ2-5, with D maybe TRBD2 (5 bases). Per germline, CDR1 SGHDT and CDR2 YYEEEE. The CDR3 has 14 amino acids. Trimming took off 8 bases at V and 5 bases at J, with 19 bases between the two ends.

The table lists this clone with a count of one. The J gene is TRBJ1-4, the V gene TRBV15; no reliable D call. Trimming took off 0 bases at V and 8 bases at J, with 13 bases between the two ends. Germline lookup yields CDR1 LNHNV and CDR2 YYDKDF (reference sequence). The CDR3 is made up of 15 amino acids. The CDR3 DNA reads TGTGCCACCAGCAGAGATTTGGCCCTGGTGGAAAAACTGTTTTTT. Amino acids: CATSRDLALVEKLFF.

Here the CDR3 DNA reads TGTGCCAGCAGCAGGGACAGAGATGGCGACGAGCAGTACTTC. Protein: CASSRDRDGDEQYF. This chain links TRBV6-5 with TRBJ2-7; TRBD1 matches at 7 bases. J lost 5 bases, V lost 6 bases, and 10 bases had no gene match. CDR3 length: 14 amino acids. The V gene's germline CDR1 is MNHEY and CDR2 SVGAGI.

The chain employs TRBV19 and TRBJ1-5; TRBD1 matches at 8 bases. V dropped 4 bases and J dropped 6; count of bases not matched to a gene: 8. The CDR3 length is 15 residues. The germline V gene encodes CDR1 LNHDA and CDR2 SQIVND (reference sequence). CDR3 DNA: TGTGCCAGTAGTACCTTGACAGGGGTGGTTCAGCCCCAGCATTTT. Amino acids: CASSTLTGVVQPQHF.

This clone was seen only a few times. This rearrangement joins TRBV19 to TRBJ1-2; possibly TRBD1 for D (6 bases). Trimming cost V 7 bases and J 9 bases, with 12 bases left between them. Germline V gives CDR1 LNHDA, CDR2 SQIVND (reference sequence). The CDR3 contains 11 residues. The CDR3 region is CASNYRVSYTF. CDR3 bases: TGTGCCAGTAACTACAGGGTCAGCTACACCTTC.

The chain combines TRBV7-9 with TRBJ2-1; D not certain. The germline V gene has CDR1 SEHNR and CDR2 FQNEAQ (reference sequence). The CDR3 has 13 residues. The V end was cut by 2 bases, the J end by 4 bases, with 6 bases between. CDR3 region: CASSLRVYNEQFF. The DNA for the CDR3 is TGTGCCAGCAGCTTACGGGTGTACAATGAGCAGTTCTTC.

The V and J genes are TRBV5-1 and TRBJ2-2; 8 nucleotides align to TRBD1. V shed 2 bases, J shed 2 bases, and the junction held 5 bases outside the gene matches. The CDR3 sequence is 16 residues long. CDR1 is SGHRS, CDR2 YFSETQ, per germline. This CDR3 is CASSFFGQGNTGELFF. CDR3 nucleotide sequence: TGCGCCAGCAGCTTTTTCGGACAGGGTAACACCGGGGAGCTGTTTTTT. Full variable domain (missing parts from reference TRBV5-1 and TRBJ2-2): KAGVTQTPRYLIKTRGQQVTLSCSPISGHRSVSWYQQTPGQGLQFLFEYFSETQRNKGNFPGRFSGRQFSNSRSEMNVSTLELGDSALYLCASSFFGQGNTGELFFGEGSRLTVL.

The V call is TRBV5-6, the J call TRBJ2-3, with 7 bases aligning to TRBD1. V trimming: 2 bases; J trimming: 6 bases; junction bases outside the gene matches: 3. Germline V lookup: CDR1 SGHDT, CDR2 YYEEEE. The CDR3 length is 13 residues. CDR3 amino acids: CASSLTGADTQYF. The CDR3 region has the DNA TGTGCCAGCAGCTTAACAGGGGCCGATACGCAGTATTTT.

The V and J genes are TRBV6-5 and TRBJ2-1; 10 nucleotides line up with TRBD1. Germline V gives CDR1 MNHEY, CDR2 SVGAGI. This CDR3 region has 16 residues. The junction had 7 bases not matched to a gene; V was cut back by 4 bases and J by 4 bases. The CDR3 coding sequence is TGTGCCAGCAGTTCTATGACAGGGGGCGGATACAATGAGCAGTTCTTC. As protein: CASSSMTGGGYNEQFF.

This clone was counted once. Germline and junction disagree at one end, which may indicate a read error. The chain uses TRBV6-5 and TRBJ1-1; possible D gene TRBD1, 6 bases. The CDR3 runs 11 residues. Per germline, CDR1 MNHEY and CDR2 SVGAGI. The CDR3 is CASSRTERGIF. The CDR3 coding sequence is TGTGCCAGCAGTCGGACAGAGAGAGGGATCTTT.

Comments on this clone: Its ends do not fully match the called genes, so a read error is possible. The chain uses TRBV5-1 and TRBJ1-5; a possible D gene is TRBD1 (5 bases). The CDR3 consists of 15 residues. The germline V gene has CDR1 SGHRS and CDR2 YFSETQ. The CDR3 DNA follows: TGCGCCAGCAGCTGGGGGACCCGGGAGAATCAGGCCCAGCATTTT. It is translated as CASSWGTRENQAQHF.

The chain combines TRBV6-6 with TRBJ2-7; TRBD1 agrees at 10 bases. The V gene's germline CDR1 is MNHNY and CDR2 SVGAGI (reference sequence). The CDR3 is made up of 14 amino acids. V was pared by 6 bases and J by 7 bases, with 9 bases of the junction left unmatched. The CDR3 sequence is CASSRRDRGQEQYF. The CDR3 nucleotides are TGTGCCAGCAGCCGCCGGGACAGGGGTCAGGAGCAGTACTTC.

This clone was detected only once. The chain links TRBV18 to TRBJ2-7; D ambiguous. CDR3 length: 12 amino acids. In germline, CDR1 is KGHSH, CDR2 LQKENI. The V and J ends lost 4 bases and 0 bases respectively, with 4 bases between them. DNA for the CDR3: TGTGCCAGCTCACAGAGCTCCTACGAGCAGTACTTC. As protein: CASSQSSYEQYF.

The rearrangement uses TRBV7-3 and TRBJ2-7; D gene uncertain. CDR1 and CDR2 from the germline V gene are SGHTA and FQGTGA. Trimming cost V 6 bases and J 3 bases, with 12 bases left between them. The CDR3 contains 13 residues. Here the CDR3 DNA reads TGTGCCAGCAGGTCCCCGTCTAACTACGAGCAGTACTTC. The encoded protein is CASRSPSNYEQYF.

This clone was detected only a few times. This CDR3 is also generated by other DNA sequences in the sample. This chain joins TRBV5-1 and TRBJ2-1, with D hard to call. Trimming took off 5 bases at V and 0 bases at J, with 9 bases between the two ends. Per germline, CDR1 SGHRS and CDR2 YFSETQ. The CDR3 consists of 14 residues. In nucleotides, the CDR3 is TGCGCCAGCAGTCCGTATAGCTCCTACAATGAGCAGTTCTTC. As protein: CASSPYSSYNEQFF.

The chain joins TRBV2 to TRBJ1-1; D remains ambiguous. The CDR3 loop spans 11 amino acids. Germline CDR1 reads SNHLY; CDR2 reads FYNNEI. V was trimmed by 8 bases and J by 8 bases, leaving 12 bases between them. CDR3 nucleotides: TGTGCCAGCCCGTCGGAGACCGAAGCTTTCTTT. This translates into CASPSETEAFF.

This clone is a singleton in its sample. V usage is TRBV6-5 and J usage is TRBJ2-7; 11 bases align to TRBD2. The CDR3 sequence is 16 residues long. Per germline, CDR1 MNHEY and CDR2 SVGAGI. J gave up 2 bases and V 4 bases, and 7 bases lay outside the gene matches. Here the CDR3 reads CASSSVSGREAYEQYF. CDR3 bases: TGTGCCAGCAGTTCCGTTAGCGGGAGGGAGGCCTACGAGCAGTACTTC.

J is TRBJ1-1 and V is TRBV7-3; no clear D. V gave up 1 base and J gave up 4 bases, with 13 bases separating them. CDR1 and CDR2 from the germline V gene are SGHTA and FQGTGA. The CDR3 is made up of 15 amino acids. The CDR3 coding sequence is TGTGCCAGCAGCTTAAGCGGGTTCCCAACCACTGAAGCTTTCTTT. Its protein is CASSLSGFPTTEAFF.

The rearrangement links TRBV7-6 to TRBJ2-1, with 10 bases that match TRBD2. There are 16 residues in the CDR3. CDR1 and CDR2 from the germline V gene are SGHVS and FNYEAQ. V shed 1 base, J shed 7 bases, and the junction held 7 bases outside the gene matches. CDR3 residues: CASSLELAGGINEQFF. The DNA for the CDR3 is TGTGCCAGCAGCTTAGAATTAGCGGGAGGAATAAATGAGCAGTTCTTC. Filled out from reference TRBV7-6 and TRBJ2-1, the complete variable domain reads GAGVSQSPRYKVTKRGQDVALRCDPISGHVSLYWYRQALGQGPEFLTYFNYEAQQDKSGLPNDRFSAERPEGSISTLTIQRTEQRDSAMYRCASSLELAGGINEQFFGPGTRLTVL.

This sequence joins TRBV7-8 and TRBJ2-2; D gene uncertain. The CDR3 has 12 amino acids. The germline V gene encodes CDR1 SGHVS and CDR2 FQNEAQ. V shed 6 bases and J shed 6 bases, with 8 bases lying between them. In nucleotides, the CDR3 is TGTGCCAGCAGGTCTAGGTCCGGGGAGCTGTTTTTT. Protein sequence: CASRSRSGELFF.

The chain joins TRBV9 to TRBJ1-1, with 9 positions matching TRBD1. CDR1 is SGDLS and CDR2 is YYNGEE in the germline V gene. The J segment lost 4 bases and the V segment lost 0 bases, leaving 7 bases of the junction unmatched. The CDR3 covers 16 residues. In nucleotides, the CDR3 is TGTGCCAGCAGCGTAGAACCGACAGGGGGGGTCACTGAAGCTTTCTTT. Its translation: CASSVEPTGGVTEAFF.

V is TRBV18 and J is TRBJ1-6; no definite D call. The CDR3 loop spans 15 amino acids. The germline gives CDR1 KGHSH, CDR2 LQKENI. V gave up 1 base and J gave up 3 bases, with 7 bases separating them. Here the CDR3 reads CASSPLYSYNSPLHF. CDR3 bases: TGTGCCAGCTCACCACTATACAGCTATAATTCACCCCTCCACTTT. Full variable domain (remainder filled in from reference TRBV18 and TRBJ1-6): NAGVMQNPRHLVRRRGQEARLRCSPMKGHSHVYWYRQLPEEGLKFMVYLQKENIIDESGMPKERFSAEFPKEGPSILRIQQVVRGDSAAYFCASSPLYSYNSPLHFGNGTRLTVT.

The V call is TRBV7-9, the J call TRBJ2-7, with 15 bases lining up with TRBD2. The V gene's germline CDR1 is SEHNR and CDR2 FQNEAQ (reference sequence). The ends lost 6 bases at V and 5 bases at J; junction bases unmatched: 14. The CDR3 contains 18 residues. The CDR3 loop reads CASSPWTSGRAGRNEQYF. The CDR3 DNA follows: TGTGCCAGCAGTCCGTGGACTAGCGGGAGGGCCGGTCGGAACGAGCAGTACTTC.